This record concerns one TCR beta chain sequence. The data were taken from a study of control samples from healthy donors and cancer patients. Trimming shortened V by 1 base and J by 6 bases, and 7 bases separated the two germline ends. This CDR3 comprises 13 residues. Germline CDR1 reads LNHNV; CDR2 reads YYDKDF (reference sequence). This table comes from immunoSEQ multiplex PCR, and its TCRdb copy is limited to in-frame clones, with some not included. This sample yields about 140,000 clones, of which 80% to 90% are seen a single time; over 1.5% belongs to the top ten. Sequenced: blood. The TCR sequence derives from a man aged 18 to 35 in good health. The chain uses TRBV15 and TRBJ2-1; D gene unclear. As DNA, the CDR3 is TGTGCCACCAGCAGAGCCCCGTCCAATGAGCAGTTCTTC. Its translation: CATSRAPSNEQFF.